The sequence of this TCR beta chain was determined in a study of blood T cells in healthy people across ages. CDR3 length: 14 amino acids. Germline-derived CDR1 and CDR2 are SGHKS and YYEKEE (reference sequence). Broader study findings: Naive CD4+ cell counts and diversity both ran higher in long-lived than in aged donors.

Of note for this clonotype: Antigen specificity is unknown. This could be a read error, since a much larger clone is one nucleotide away.

Next came a second PCR, run for about 6 to 11 cycles, which used a sample-barcoded 5' primer along with a J-beta primer mix. TCRdb processed the 5' RACE reads anew with MiXCR; each CDR3 protein has one entry. The sample lists 1.5 million to 1.8 million distinct CDR3 sequences; roughly two fifths were seen once. The sample was blood. The clonotype was recovered from a woman aged 18-30 years in good health. The chain employs TRBV5-5 and TRBJ2-1, with D possibly TRBD2 on 5 matching bases. CDR3 coding DNA: TGTGCCAGCAGCTTTTATGGGAGCTACGATGAGCAGTTCTTC. It yields the protein CASSFYGSYDEQFF.